This TCR beta chain was retrieved from a study of cytomegalovirus exposure and HLA in healthy donors. General study points: In vitro confirmation showed a few CMV-associated chains to be CMV antigen specific.

As for the donors, each was a healthy bone marrow donor. Whereas donors were nominally healthy upon sampling, unrecorded immune exposures were probable. The primer mix had 60 Vbeta and 13 Jbeta primers. TCRdb's table, derived via immunoSEQ multiplex PCR, lists solely in-frame clones and lacks some. The sample consists of fewer than 95,000 clones, 75% to 90% of them appearing once. The CDR3 extends over 15 amino acids. V lost 4 bases and J 5 bases, leaving 17 bases between the germline ends. Germline CDR1 MNHNS, CDR2 SASEGT. A note on this clone: No antigen is known for it.

The receptor's source is a man aged 35-49 years in good health and CMV-seropositive. The J gene is TRBJ1-1, the V gene TRBV6-1; TRBD1 is a possible D gene (6 bases). The sample was PBMCs. The CDR3 DNA is TGTGCCAGCAGTGCAAAACAGGGCCCTGGGACTGAAGCTTTCTTT. It yields the protein CASSAKQGPGTEAFF.